The rows below give T cell receptor beta chains drawn from one sample of a study of T cells expressing NK-cell markers. TCRdb reprocessed the 5' RACE reads, keeping one entry per CDR3 protein, no DNA. The sample totals some 190,000 distinct CDR3 sequences. Specimen: blood T cells: a sorted CD56 or NKG2C T cell subset, CD4+ or CD8+ T cells, or bulk PBMC T cells (not recorded which). These receptor sequences come from a man aged 18 to 69 in good health. Both conserved end residues are part of each CDR3. The order of the fields is CDR3 protein, J gene, V gene, CDR3 length.

cdr3_aa: CASSLKAGQGLVEQYF
j_call: TRBJ2-7
v_call: TRBV5-6
cdr3_length: 16

cdr3_aa: CASSHDTRQSYEQYF
j_call: TRBJ2-7
v_call: TRBV3-1
cdr3_length: 15

cdr3_aa: CASSLGGAGGSGNQPQHF
j_call: TRBJ1-5
v_call: TRBV7-6
cdr3_length: 18

cdr3_aa: CASSGRGDGENTDTQYF
j_call: TRBJ2-3
v_call: TRBV7-8
cdr3_length: 17

cdr3_aa: CASSLSIGDQPQHF
j_call: TRBJ1-5
v_call: TRBV11-2
cdr3_length: 14

cdr3_aa: CASSFYRGYGYTF
j_call: TRBJ1-2
v_call: TRBV12-3/TRBV12-4
cdr3_length: 13

cdr3_aa: CASSQGGGAMYEQYF
j_call: TRBJ2-7
v_call: TRBV25-1
cdr3_length: 15

cdr3_aa: CSARPLAGRVYNEQFF
j_call: TRBJ2-1
v_call: TRBV20-1
cdr3_length: 16

cdr3_aa: CASSVAQGLNGEQYF
j_call: TRBJ2-7
v_call: TRBV9
cdr3_length: 15

cdr3_aa: CASSVDGNNSPLHF
j_call: TRBJ1-6
v_call: TRBV6-4
cdr3_length: 14

cdr3_aa: CASRRRGFMGTEAFF
j_call: TRBJ1-1
v_call: TRBV3-1
cdr3_length: 15

cdr3_aa: CASSLVSLYGYTF
j_call: TRBJ1-2
v_call: TRBV6-2/TRBV6-3
cdr3_length: 13

cdr3_aa: CSVEVPKTGSSYEQYF
j_call: TRBJ2-7
v_call: TRBV29-1
cdr3_length: 16

cdr3_aa: CASSRVGTANQETQYF
j_call: TRBJ2-5
v_call: TRBV4-1
cdr3_length: 16

cdr3_aa: CASSPKTGALTTNEKLFF
j_call: TRBJ1-4
v_call: TRBV12-3/TRBV12-4
cdr3_length: 18

cdr3_aa: CASRGDYRTDTQYF
j_call: TRBJ2-3
v_call: TRBV27
cdr3_length: 14

cdr3_aa: CASSVGHFGGYTF
j_call: TRBJ1-2
v_call: TRBV28
cdr3_length: 13

cdr3_aa: CASRHRDTEAFF
j_call: TRBJ1-1
v_call: TRBV12-3/TRBV12-4
cdr3_length: 12

cdr3_aa: CASRPVVGLSYEQYF
j_call: TRBJ2-7
v_call: TRBV5-1
cdr3_length: 15

cdr3_aa: CASSLDWEQETQYF
j_call: TRBJ2-5
v_call: TRBV5-1
cdr3_length: 14

cdr3_aa: CASSIRGDLNQPQHF
j_call: TRBJ1-5
v_call: TRBV2
cdr3_length: 15

cdr3_aa: CASGLNSHQPQHF
j_call: TRBJ1-5
v_call: TRBV12-5
cdr3_length: 13

cdr3_aa: CASIGDSQETQYF
j_call: TRBJ2-5
v_call: TRBV19
cdr3_length: 13

cdr3_aa: CASSLDGAEQYF
j_call: TRBJ2-7
v_call: TRBV7-8
cdr3_length: 12

cdr3_aa: CSAGTGGRYGYTF
j_call: TRBJ1-2
v_call: TRBV20-1
cdr3_length: 13

cdr3_aa: CASSAGDVQPQHF
j_call: TRBJ1-5
v_call: TRBV27
cdr3_length: 13

cdr3_aa: CANSGQKSYEQYF
j_call: TRBJ2-7
v_call: TRBV10-3
cdr3_length: 13

cdr3_aa: CASSSVRMAYEQYF
j_call: TRBJ2-7
v_call: TRBV6-5
cdr3_length: 14

cdr3_aa: CASSAARDLNTEAFF
j_call: TRBJ1-1
v_call: TRBV7-6
cdr3_length: 15

cdr3_aa: CASSFSDALEQFF
j_call: TRBJ2-1
v_call: TRBV11-2
cdr3_length: 13

cdr3_aa: CASRNGRAGELFF
j_call: TRBJ2-2
v_call: TRBV3-1
cdr3_length: 13

cdr3_aa: CASSFTGFSPLHF
j_call: TRBJ1-6
v_call: TRBV13
cdr3_length: 13

cdr3_aa: CASSIGTTYHYEQYF
j_call: TRBJ2-7
v_call: TRBV19
cdr3_length: 15

cdr3_aa: CASILVDRAFGNTIYF
j_call: TRBJ1-3
v_call: TRBV12-3/TRBV12-4
cdr3_length: 16

cdr3_aa: CASSQQGACNQPQHF
j_call: TRBJ1-5
v_call: TRBV14
cdr3_length: 15

cdr3_aa: CASSEKRFAMGPQYF
j_call: TRBJ2-3
v_call: TRBV6-1
cdr3_length: 15

cdr3_aa: CASSQQGGQYF
j_call: TRBJ2-7
v_call: TRBV28
cdr3_length: 11

cdr3_aa: CASSTAGGPWGTEAFF
j_call: TRBJ1-1
v_call: TRBV19
cdr3_length: 16

cdr3_aa: CASSLSQGPYEQYF
j_call: TRBJ2-7
v_call: TRBV5-1
cdr3_length: 14

cdr3_aa: CASMIAGGPFNEQFF
j_call: TRBJ2-1
v_call: TRBV19
cdr3_length: 15

cdr3_aa: CSTRPGQGRIYGYTF
j_call: TRBJ1-2
v_call: TRBV20-1
cdr3_length: 15

cdr3_aa: CATSDRGHNYLYEQYF
j_call: TRBJ2-7
v_call: TRBV24-1
cdr3_length: 16

cdr3_aa: CASSPSFGDTETQYF
j_call: TRBJ2-5
v_call: TRBV11-3
cdr3_length: 15

cdr3_aa: CASSESGSRRSYEQYF
j_call: TRBJ2-7
v_call: TRBV7-9
cdr3_length: 16

cdr3_aa: CATSDRGLGCLETQYF
j_call: TRBJ2-5
v_call: TRBV24-1
cdr3_length: 16

cdr3_aa: CASSYGEPYEQYF
j_call: TRBJ2-7
v_call: TRBV6-2/TRBV6-3
cdr3_length: 13

cdr3_aa: CATSDPPLPSGGATDTQYF
j_call: TRBJ2-3
v_call: TRBV24-1
cdr3_length: 19

cdr3_aa: CASSHEDLSTDTQYF
j_call: TRBJ2-3
v_call: TRBV18
cdr3_length: 15

cdr3_aa: CASSQELAGQETQYF
j_call: TRBJ2-5
v_call: TRBV4-2
cdr3_length: 15

cdr3_aa: CASSHPELDQQYF
j_call: TRBJ2-3
v_call: TRBV4-2
cdr3_length: 13

cdr3_aa: CASRGTDSYEQYF
j_call: TRBJ2-7
v_call: TRBV12-3/TRBV12-4
cdr3_length: 13

cdr3_aa: CASSPQAGYGYTF
j_call: TRBJ1-2
v_call: TRBV6-1
cdr3_length: 13